This T cell receptor (beta chain) was captured by sequencing in a study of blood T cell repertoires in COVID-19. Across the whole study: Researchers got acute and convalescent COVID-19 samples from the United States, Italy and Spain. Sample material is recorded as cDNA or gDNA derived from T cells, B-cell-depleted T cells, or PBMCs.

Seattle researchers signed up patients amid active infection and tracked them longitudinally. The CDR3 length is 19 residues. From germline, CDR1 is KGHSH and CDR2 LQKENI. V dropped 4 bases and J dropped 0; count of bases not matched to a gene: 8. Profiling relied on immunoSEQ multiplex PCR, and the TCRdb table lists in-frame clones only, not all of them. Of around 190,000 clones in the sample, 70% to 90% were seen once. Sequencing was carried out using peripheral blood. The sequence derives from a middle-aged man with COVID-19, enrolled during active disease. This rearrangement joins TRBV18 to TRBJ2-1, with 14 bases aligning to TRBD2. CDR3 DNA: TGTGCCAGCTCACGGACTAGCGGGGGGATATTAAGCTCCTACAATGAGCAGTTCTTC. It translates to CASSRTSGGILSSYNEQFF.